The 13 T cell receptor beta chains below all came from one sample that was sequenced in a study of T cells in Graves' hyperthyroidism and ophthalmopathy. From RNA transcripts, TCR beta CDR3 regions were amplified. Carried out on the TCR CDR3, a first-round RT-PCR used the HTBI primer set. TCRdb itself ran the multiplex PCR reads through MiXCR, one entry per CDR3 protein. The table has more than 350,000 distinct CDR3 sequences, about a sixth seen once. The sequenced material came from blood. These receptor sequences come from a young woman with Graves' hyperthyroidism that later progressed to Graves' ophthalmopathy.

The table lists this clonotype with many counts. CDR3 bases: TGTGCCAGCAGTTTAGTTCCGCATATCCTTGGCTACACCTTC. Amino acid sequence: CASSLVPHILGYTF. The chain joins TRBV12-3 or TRBV12-4 to TRBJ1-2; D is undetermined. The CDR3 covers 14 residues. Between the trimmed V and J ends, which lost 1 base and 7 bases, there was a span of 13 bases.

The table lists this clonotype with many counts. The chain has TRBV5-8 and TRBJ2-3; the match to TRBD2 covers 7 bases. The germline V gene has CDR1 SGHTS and CDR2 YDEGEE. The CDR3 runs 16 residues. V shed 0 bases and J 1 base; nucleotides not matched to a gene: 5. The CDR3: CASSLGDYLGTDTQYF. The CDR3 coding sequence is TGTGCCAGCAGCTTGGGGGACTACCTGGGCACAGATACGCAGTATTTT.

This clonotype was seen repeatedly, ten times or more. The chain is built from TRBV28 and TRBJ2-5, with 7 positions matching TRBD1. CDR3 length: 14 amino acids. Germline trimming cut 4 bases from V and 2 bases from J; bases unmatched to any gene: 4. Germline CDR1 is MDHEN and CDR2 is SYDVKM. DNA of the CDR3: TGTGCCAGCAGTTCCGACAGGGTACAAGAGACCCAGTACTTC. Amino acid sequence: CASSSDRVQETQYF.

This clonotype has ten or more counts. The chain employs TRBV27 and TRBJ2-1; the match to TRBD1 covers 9 bases. The CDR3 runs to 14 residues. The germline V gene has CDR1 MNHEY and CDR2 SMNVEV (reference sequence). V lost 6 bases, J lost 7 bases, and 7 bases stayed unmatched. This chain's CDR3 is CASRTGGRGNEQFF. CDR3 coding DNA: TGTGCCAGCAGAACAGGGGGCCGGGGGAATGAGCAGTTCTTC.

This clonotype has a count of ten or more. The chain links TRBV2 to TRBJ1-6, with D perhaps TRBD1 (6 bases). Germline V gene sequence: CDR1 SNHLY, CDR2 FYNNEI. Trimming removed 5 bases from V and 4 bases from J, with 6 bases in between. This CDR3 is 13 amino acids long. CDR3 residues: CASSQGYNSPLHF. CDR3 nucleotides: TGTGCCAGCAGTCAGGGGTATAATTCACCCCTCCACTTT.

The sample holds many counts of this clonotype. J is TRBJ2-7 and V is TRBV4-2, with TRBD2 matching over 11 bases. V lost 0 bases and J lost 5; bases outside the gene matches: 9. The CDR3 totals 17 residues. CDR1 and CDR2 from the germline V gene are LGHNA and YNFKEQ. The CDR3 DNA sequence: TGTGCCAGCAGCCAAGATCCCTCTAGCGGGAGGATAAACGAGCAGTACTTC. Amino acids: CASSQDPSSGRINEQYF.

There are many counts of this clonotype. J is TRBJ2-3 and V is TRBV12-3 or TRBV12-4; no clear D. Trimming shortened V by 6 bases and J by 1 base, and 2 bases separated the two germline ends. This CDR3 spans 11 amino acids. CDR3 DNA: TGTGCCAGCAGCCGCACAGATACGCAGTATTTT. Protein product: CASSRTDTQYF.

At least ten counts were recorded for this clonotype. The CDR3 loop is CASSSLQYRLLAGAAGELFF. The CDR3, as DNA: TGTGCCAGCAGTTCTCTCCAATACAGGTTACTAGCGGGAGCCGCCGGGGAGCTGTTTTTT. The rearrangement links TRBV28 to TRBJ2-2; 11 bases match TRBD2. With 4 bases clipped from V and 6 bases from J, the junction kept 19 bases outside the gene matches. Per germline, CDR1 MDHEN and CDR2 SYDVKM. The CDR3 contains 20 residues.

This clonotype was counted ten times or more. The chain employs TRBV10-1 and TRBJ2-3; tentative D call: TRBD2 (7 bases). This CDR3 region has 15 residues. Trimming cost V 2 bases and J 4 bases, with 13 bases left between them. Germline values: CDR1 WNHNN, CDR2 SYGVQD (reference sequence). The CDR3 region has the DNA TGCGCCAGCAGTGAGGTGGGGGGGCGTGCAGATACGCAGTATTTT. Translating gives CASSEVGGRADTQYF.

The chain joins TRBV20-1 to TRBJ2-1; TRBD1 aligns across 8 bases. V shed 6 bases, J shed 6 bases, and the junction held 10 bases outside the gene matches. There are 14 residues in the CDR3. Germline V lookup: CDR1 DFQATT, CDR2 SNEGSKA (reference sequence). In nucleotides, the CDR3 is TGCAGTGCGGCGCAGGGGGCGAGATCCAATGAGCAGTTCTTC. This codes for CSAAQGARSNEQFF.

Concerning this clonotype: A read error may be the cause here, since a much bigger clone is one base away. The rearrangement uses TRBV3-1 and TRBJ2-3, with TRBD2 as a possible D gene (5 bases). With 5 bases removed from V and 5 bases from J, the gap between germline ends came to 20 bases. CDR1 LGHDT and CDR2 YNNKEL come from the germline V gene (reference sequence). The CDR3 is 16 residues long. CDR3 nucleotide sequence: TGTGCCAGCAGCTCTACCCTTGGGGTAGAGGGAGATACGCAGTATTTT. Residues: CASSSTLGVEGDTQYF.

The chain combines TRBV30 with TRBJ2-2; D possibly uses TRBD1 or TRBD2 (5 bases each). This CDR3 spans 16 amino acids. CDR1 GTSNPN and CDR2 SVGIG come from the germline V gene (reference sequence). The V gene lost 1 base and the J gene lost 5 bases, with 17 bases spanning the gap. CDR3 sequence (DNA): TGTGCCTGGAGTGCCCGCTTCTTCGAGGGGACCGGGGAGCTGTTTTTT. Protein product: CAWSARFFEGTGELFF.

The chain links TRBV4-1 to TRBJ1-6; 8 bases are shared with TRBD1. The germline gives CDR1 MGHRA, CDR2 YSYEKL. This CDR3 contains 16 residues. The V and J ends lost 4 bases and 7 bases, in that order; junction bases with no gene match: 9. CDR3: CASSPPPGTGNSPLHF. Here the CDR3 DNA reads TGCGCCAGCAGCCCCCCACCCGGGACAGGCAATTCACCCCTCCACTTT.